This T cell receptor beta chain comes out of a study of control samples from healthy donors and cancer patients. Using immunoSEQ multiplex PCR, the repertoire was profiled, and TCRdb retains in-frame clones only, with some absent. The sample records about 220,000 clones, roughly 94% being singletons. The CDR3 runs 13 residues. Germline lookup yields CDR1 MNHEY and CDR2 SVGEGT. Trimming left V 5 bases short and J 3 bases short, with 7 bases between. The rearrangement links TRBV6-2 or TRBV6-3 to TRBJ2-2, with D unresolved. Material for sequencing was blood. The receptor was isolated from a man in his fifties in good health. This chain's CDR3 is CASSQGYTGELFF. The DNA for the CDR3 is TGTGCCAGCAGTCAAGGATACACCGGGGAGCTGTTTTTT.